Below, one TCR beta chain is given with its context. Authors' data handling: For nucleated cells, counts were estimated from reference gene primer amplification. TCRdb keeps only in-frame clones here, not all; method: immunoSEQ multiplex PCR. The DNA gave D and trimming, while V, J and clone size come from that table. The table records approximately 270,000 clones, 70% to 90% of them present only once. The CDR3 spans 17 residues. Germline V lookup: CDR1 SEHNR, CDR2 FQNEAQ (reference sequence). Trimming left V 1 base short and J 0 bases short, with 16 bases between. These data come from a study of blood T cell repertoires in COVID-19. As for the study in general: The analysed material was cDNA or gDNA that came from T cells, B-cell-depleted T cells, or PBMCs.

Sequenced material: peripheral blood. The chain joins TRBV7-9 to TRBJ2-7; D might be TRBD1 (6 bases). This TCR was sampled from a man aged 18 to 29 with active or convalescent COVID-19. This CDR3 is CASSLVLSQGHSYEQYF. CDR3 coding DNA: TGTGCCAGCAGCTTAGTTTTATCACAGGGACACTCCTACGAGCAGTACTTC.